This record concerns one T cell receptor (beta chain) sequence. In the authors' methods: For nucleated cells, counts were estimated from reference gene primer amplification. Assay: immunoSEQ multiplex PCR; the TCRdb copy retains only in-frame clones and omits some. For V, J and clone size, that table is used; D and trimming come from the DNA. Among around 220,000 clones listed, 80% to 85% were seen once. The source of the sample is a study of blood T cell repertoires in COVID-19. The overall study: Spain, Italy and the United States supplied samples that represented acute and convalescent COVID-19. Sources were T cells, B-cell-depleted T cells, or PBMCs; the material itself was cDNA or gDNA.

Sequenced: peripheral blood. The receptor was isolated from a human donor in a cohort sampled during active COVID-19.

In nucleotides, the CDR3 is TGTGCCAGCAGTCTTGGACAGAACACTGAAGCTTTCTTT. Encoded protein: CASSLGQNTEAFF. The V gene is TRBV6-2 or TRBV6-3, the J gene TRBJ1-1; tentatively, D is TRBD1 (5 bases). This CDR3 has 13 residues. V lost 5 bases and J lost 1, with 8 bases in between. Germline CDR1 and CDR2: MNHEY and SVGEGT.